These T cell receptor beta chains were read from a single sample in a study of PD-1 blockade in classical Hodgkin lymphoma. The data were produced by immunoSEQ multiplex PCR, yet TCRdb's version contains in-frame clones alone and is incomplete. The table shows about 14,000 clones, with about four fifths occurring only once. The input for sequencing was peripheral blood mononuclear cells (PBMCs), taken at baseline. Every receptor here comes from a human donor with classical Hodgkin lymphoma. Both conserved end residues are part of each CDR3. Each record gives: clone size, J gene, D gene, V gene, CDR3 DNA, CDR3 protein. A D gene is named only where the DNA matches it firmly. The size entry is marked missing in some rows and otherwise reads once, few, many or a size class.

size: NA; J: TRBJ1-1; D: NA; V: TRBV6-5; DNA: TGTGCCAGCAGTTACTCGACAGGGAACACTGAAGCTTTCTTT; CDR3: CASSYSTGNTEAFF
size: NA; J: TRBJ2-3; D: TRBD2; V: TRBV9; DNA: TGTGCCAGCAGCGGAACTAGCGGGGCCTTACCCAATACGCAGTATTTT; CDR3: CASSGTSGALPNTQYF
size: once; J: TRBJ2-7; D: NA; V: TRBV28; DNA: TGTGCCAGCAGTGGACGGGACCCTTACTACGAGCAGTACTTC; CDR3: CASSGRDPYYEQYF
size: NA; J: TRBJ2-2; D: NA; V: TRBV5-4; DNA: TGTGCCAGCAGCGGAAACACCGGGGAGCTGTTTTTT; CDR3: CASSGNTGELFF
size: NA; J: TRBJ1-4; D: NA; V: TRBV4-3; DNA: TGCGCCAGCAGCCAAGAGGCCAGGGGAACCATTGCAACTAATGAAAAACTGTTTTTT; CDR3: CASSQEARGTIATNEKLFF
size: NA; J: TRBJ2-2; D: NA; V: TRBV30; DNA: TGTGCCTGGAGGAAGACGGGGGGCAACGGGGAGCTGTTTTTT; CDR3: CAWRKTGGNGELFF
size: NA; J: TRBJ1-6; D: NA; V: TRBV9; DNA: TGTGCCAGCAGCGGACTCATAGGGGAGGACTATAATTCACCCCTCCACTTT; CDR3: CASSGLIGEDYNSPLHF
size: NA; J: TRBJ1-3; D: TRBD1; V: TRBV27; DNA: TGTGCCAGCAGTCCGTGGTGGACAGGTGGAAACACCATATATTTT; CDR3: CASSPWWTGGNTIYF
size: NA; J: TRBJ1-3; D: NA; V: TRBV29-1; DNA: TGCAGCGTTGAAGTCGTAACCTCTGGAAACACCATATATTTT; CDR3: CSVEVVTSGNTIYF
size: NA; J: TRBJ1-1; D: NA; V: TRBV6-5; DNA: TGTGCCAGCAGTTACCGAAACAGCGGATGGAACACTGAAGCTTTCTTT; CDR3: CASSYRNSGWNTEAFF
size: NA; J: TRBJ2-4; D: TRBD2; V: TRBV4-2; DNA: TGTGCCAGCAGCCCCCAGACTAGCGGGGGGGCCCGGGACATTCAGTACTTC; CDR3: CASSPQTSGGARDIQYF
size: once; J: TRBJ2-6; D: TRBD2; V: TRBV15; DNA: TGTGCCACCAGCAGATCCACTAGCGGGGGCCCCTCTGGGGCCAACGTCCTGACTTTC; CDR3: CATSRSTSGGPSGANVLTF
size: NA; J: TRBJ1-1; D: TRBD1; V: TRBV7-8; DNA: TGTGCCAGCAGCCGCCGGACAGGGGGTCGGGCTTTCTTT; CDR3: CASSRRTGGRAFF
size: NA; J: TRBJ1-1; D: NA; V: TRBV7-9; DNA: TGTGCCAGCAGCTTACGTTACACTGAAGCTTTCTTT; CDR3: CASSLRYTEAFF
size: NA; J: TRBJ2-5; D: TRBD1; V: TRBV5-4; DNA: TGTGCCAGCAGCCAGGCGGACAGGGCGGGAGAGACCCAGTACTTC; CDR3: CASSQADRAGETQYF
size: NA; J: TRBJ2-2; D: NA; V: TRBV5-1; DNA: TGCGCCAGCAGCTTGGAGAGGGCCCCCAACACCGGGGAGCTGTTTTTT; CDR3: CASSLERAPNTGELFF
size: NA; J: TRBJ2-7; D: NA; V: TRBV9; DNA: TGTGCCAGCAGCGACTCACCGTACGAGCAGTACTTC; CDR3: CASSDSPYEQYF